The 21 T cell receptor beta chains presented below share a single source sample, sequenced in a study of CD8 T cells in ankylosing spondylitis. TCRdb re-called the 5' RACE reads with MiXCR, one entry per CDR3 protein. The sample gives about 25,000 distinct CDR3 sequences, 2.5% to 3% of which show up once; 7.7% is in the top ten. The sequenced material came from blood, either unsorted or a sorted T cell fraction (not recorded which). The origin of the receptors is a female donor with ankylosing spondylitis or in good health (not recorded which).

This clonotype showed up many times. V and J are TRBV9 and TRBJ2-1; 7 bases are shared with TRBD1. Germline CDR1 is SGDLS and CDR2 is YYNGEE. The CDR3 has 13 residues. Unmatched junction bases numbered 2, after V lost 4 bases and J lost 4 bases. This chain's CDR3 is CASSPGQYNEQFF. For the CDR3, the DNA is TGTGCCAGCAGCCCGGGACAGTACAATGAGCAGTTCTTC.

The table lists this clonotype with many counts. This chain joins TRBV9 and TRBJ2-1; possibly TRBD2 for D (5 bases). In germline, CDR1 is SGDLS, CDR2 YYNGEE. V was shortened by 6 bases and J by 0 bases, with 13 bases between the two germline ends. CDR3 length equals 15 residues. CDR3 DNA sequence: TGTGCCAGCACCATCGGCGGGTACTCCTACAATGAGCAGTTCTTC. It translates to CASTIGGYSYNEQFF.

The sample holds many counts of this clonotype. The rearrangement links TRBV9 to TRBJ2-1, with 9 bases matching TRBD1. The CDR3 has 15 amino acids. Germline V gene sequence: CDR1 SGDLS, CDR2 YYNGEE. The ends lost 4 bases at V and 4 bases at J; junction bases unmatched: 6. In nucleotides, the CDR3 is TGTGCCAGCAGCAACCGGGACAGGGCGTACAATGAGCAGTTCTTC. Translated, it gives CASSNRDRAYNEQFF.

Ten or more counts support this clonotype. This sequence joins TRBV9 and TRBJ1-1; unclear D gene. Trimming removed 0 bases from V and 2 bases from J, with 8 bases in between. The germline CDR1 and CDR2 sequences are SGDLS and YYNGEE. The CDR3 contains 14 residues. CDR3 nucleotides: TGTGCCAGCAGCGTAGCGGGCTTCAACACTGAAGCTTTCTTT. Translation gives CASSVAGFNTEAFF.

This clonotype has a count of ten or more. This chain connects TRBV9 to TRBJ2-1; D perhaps matches TRBD2 (6 bases). There are 15 residues in the CDR3. The V end was cut by 3 bases, the J end by 5 bases, with 15 bases between. Germline V lookup: CDR1 SGDLS, CDR2 YYNGEE. CDR3 region: CASSASLGGNNEQFF. In nucleotides, the CDR3 is TGTGCCAGCAGCGCCTCACTCGGGGGAAACAATGAGCAGTTCTTC.

This clonotype is labeled medium-sized. V is TRBV9 and J is TRBJ2-7; unclear D gene. The CDR3 contains 14 residues. The V gene lost 0 bases and the J gene lost 0 bases, with 7 bases spanning the gap. Per germline, CDR1 SGDLS and CDR2 YYNGEE. CDR3 sequence (DNA): TGTGCCAGCAGCGTAGGTTATACCTCCTACGAGCAGTACTTC. Amino acid sequence: CASSVGYTSYEQYF. Full variable domain (rest looked up from reference TRBV9 and TRBJ2-7): DSGVTQTPKHLITATGQRVTLRCSPRSGDLSVYWYQQSLDQGLQFLIQYYNGEERAKGNILERFSAQQFPDLHSELNLSSLELGDSALYFCASSVGYTSYEQYFGPGTRLTVT.

The table lists this clonotype with many counts. This chain's CDR3 is CASSPKRQGGDSGANVLTF. Here the CDR3 DNA reads TGTGCCAGCAGCCCTAAGCGACAGGGGGGGGACTCTGGGGCCAACGTCCTGACTTTC. V gene TRBV9 combines with J gene TRBJ2-6; 9 bases line up with TRBD1. V lost 4 bases, J lost 0 bases, and 11 bases stayed unmatched. CDR1 is SGDLS, CDR2 YYNGEE, per germline. This CDR3 comprises 19 residues.

Many counts were recorded for this clonotype. The J gene is TRBJ1-6, the V gene TRBV9; 7 nucleotides agree with TRBD1. The CDR3 totals 15 residues. Germline V gives CDR1 SGDLS, CDR2 YYNGEE. V lost 0 bases to trimming and J lost 7 bases; unmatched junction nucleotides: 4. This CDR3 reads CASSVGVQGNSPLHF. DNA for the CDR3: TGTGCCAGCAGCGTAGGAGTACAGGGGAATTCACCCCTCCACTTT.

This clonotype was detected many times. The chain has TRBV9 and TRBJ2-4; D call uncertain. CDR1 SGDLS and CDR2 YYNGEE come from the germline V gene. This CDR3 has 16 residues. The germline V and J ends were trimmed by 4 bases and 0 bases, with 14 bases remaining between them. The CDR3 nucleotides read TGTGCCAGCAGCACGATGTCTGGGGTAGCCAAAAACATTCAGTACTTC. The encoded protein is CASSTMSGVAKNIQYF.

The sample holds many counts of this clonotype. V usage is TRBV21-1 and J usage is TRBJ2-1. TRBV21-1 is a documented pseudogene. The CDR3 length is 14 residues. The CDR3, as DNA: TGTGCCAGCAGCAAAGCTAGTGGAGACAATGAGCAGTTCTTC. It yields the protein CASSKASGDNEQFF.

This clonotype came up many times. This chain connects TRBV9 to TRBJ2-2; D not resolved. Germline values: CDR1 SGDLS, CDR2 YYNGEE. This CDR3 spans 14 amino acids. V lost 4 bases to trimming and J lost 1 base, with 8 bases between them. The CDR3 bases are TGTGCCAGCAGCCCCTCGGGGAACACCGGGGAGCTGTTTTTT. Amino acid sequence: CASSPSGNTGELFF.

Judged by abundance, this clonotype is medium-sized (0.01 to 0.1%). V and J are TRBV9 and TRBJ2-2, with 7 bases that match TRBD1. CDR1 and CDR2 from the germline V gene are SGDLS and YYNGEE. The V segment lost 4 bases and the J segment 5 bases; nucleotides outside the gene matches: 11. The CDR3 is 16 amino acids. CDR3 residues: CASSPRTGGSTGELFF. The CDR3 coding sequence is TGTGCCAGCAGCCCACGGACAGGAGGCTCAACCGGGGAGCTGTTTTTT.

This clonotype has more than one count but fewer than ten. The chain joins TRBV9 to TRBJ2-7, with 7 nucleotides matching TRBD2. There are 14 residues in the CDR3. CDR1 and CDR2 (germline): SGDLS, YYNGEE. Trimming took 0 bases from V and 1 from J; bases not matched to a gene: 1. The CDR3 protein is CASSVGLASYEQYF. The CDR3 nucleotides are TGTGCCAGCAGCGTAGGACTAGCATCCTACGAGCAGTACTTC.

This clonotype has at least ten counts. The chain employs TRBV9 and TRBJ2-2, with D possibly TRBD1 on 5 matching bases. CDR1 and CDR2 from the germline V gene are SGDLS and YYNGEE. V was cut by 4 bases and J by 5 bases, with 18 bases left in between. CDR3 size: 16 residues. As DNA, the CDR3 is TGTGCCAGCAGCCACAAAAGGGGCTCAGGGACCGGGGAGCTGTTTTTT. Protein sequence: CASSHKRGSGTGELFF.

At least ten counts were recorded for this clonotype. V usage is TRBV9 and J usage is TRBJ1-6, with D hard to call. The CDR3 has 15 amino acids. The V and J ends lost 0 bases and 4 bases respectively, with 8 bases between them. Germline V CDR1 and CDR2: SGDLS, YYNGEE. CDR3 sequence: CASSVGDIYNSPLHF. DNA of the CDR3: TGTGCCAGCAGCGTAGGGGATATATATAATTCACCCCTCCACTTT.

This clonotype was observed many times. The V gene is TRBV9, the J gene TRBJ1-1; D may be TRBD1 (5 bases). The CDR3 sequence is 16 residues long. V was cut by 4 bases and J by 6 bases, with 22 bases left in between. Germline assignment: CDR1 SGDLS and CDR2 YYNGEE. CDR3 amino acids: CASSPNPPGTTAEAFF. The DNA of the CDR3 is TGTGCCAGCAGCCCCAATCCGCCAGGGACTACAGCTGAAGCTTTCTTT.

At least ten counts were recorded for this clonotype. V gene TRBV9 combines with J gene TRBJ1-2, with 12 bases identical to TRBD1. The CDR3 is made up of 17 amino acids. Unmatched junction bases numbered 15, after V lost 4 bases and J lost 8 bases. Per the germline V gene, CDR1 is SGDLS and CDR2 is YYNGEE. CDR3 sequence: CASSNDRAAGTGGGYTF. The CDR3 nucleotides are TGTGCCAGCAGCAATGACCGGGCAGCCGGGACAGGGGGCGGCTACACCTTC. Based on the CDR3 plus reference TRBV9 and TRBJ1-2, the full variable domain is DSGVTQTPKHLITATGQRVTLRCSPRSGDLSVYWYQQSLDQGLQFLIQYYNGEERAKGNILERFSAQQFPDLHSELNLSSLELGDSALYFCASSNDRAAGTGGGYTFGSGTRLTVV.

This clonotype came up many times. CDR3 bases: TGTGCCAGCAGCGTAGCTCCGGGTTTGGGCTACGAGCAGTACTTC. It translates to CASSVAPGLGYEQYF. The rearrangement uses TRBV9 and TRBJ2-7, with unresolved D. The V and J ends lost 0 bases and 3 bases respectively, with 13 bases between them. CDR1 is SGDLS and CDR2 is YYNGEE in the germline V gene. The length of the CDR3 is 15 residues.

This clonotype has at least ten counts. The V gene is TRBV9, the J gene TRBJ1-4; no definite D call. The CDR3 totals 16 residues. V lost 3 bases to trimming and J lost 0 bases, with 12 bases between them. Germline loops: CDR1 SGDLS, CDR2 YYNGEE. CDR3 nucleotide sequence: TGTGCCAGCAGCGGTAAGGGAGAGTCAACTAATGAAAAACTGTTTTTT. This gives the protein CASSGKGESTNEKLFF. Looking up the rest from reference TRBV9 and TRBJ1-4 gives the full variable domain: DSGVTQTPKHLITATGQRVTLRCSPRSGDLSVYWYQQSLDQGLQFLIQYYNGEERAKGNILERFSAQQFPDLHSELNLSSLELGDSALYFCASSGKGESTNEKLFFGSGTQLSVL.

This clonotype was counted many times. The rearrangement joins TRBV9 to TRBJ2-3, with 7 nucleotides matching TRBD2. Per the germline V gene, CDR1 is SGDLS and CDR2 is YYNGEE. The J segment lost 4 bases and the V segment lost 0 bases, leaving 5 bases of the junction unmatched. This CDR3 contains 15 residues. The CDR3 nucleotides are TGTGCCAGCAGCGTAGGGACTAGAGGGTCAGATACGCAGTATTTT. Translated, it gives CASSVGTRGSDTQYF. Combining the CDR3 with reference TRBV9 and TRBJ2-3 gives the whole variable domain DSGVTQTPKHLITATGQRVTLRCSPRSGDLSVYWYQQSLDQGLQFLIQYYNGEERAKGNILERFSAQQFPDLHSELNLSSLELGDSALYFCASSVGTRGSDTQYFGPGTRLTVL.

This clonotype appeared many times. This chain joins TRBV5-6 and TRBJ2-1; no firm D call. Between the trimmed V and J ends, which lost 4 bases and 7 bases, there was a span of 3 bases. CDR1 and CDR2 (germline): SGHDT, YYEEEE. This CDR3 comprises 10 residues. The CDR3 coding sequence is TGTGCCAGCAGCCTGAATGAGCAGTTCTTC. This encodes CASSLNEQFF.